One sample yielded the 20 T cell receptor beta chains listed below, sequenced in a study of identical twins. TCRdb used MiXCR to reprocess the 5' RACE reads, holding one entry per CDR3 protein. The data hold hundreds of thousands of distinct CDR3 sequences, with 21% observed a single time. The data were also submitted as part of a second study, on T cells expressing NK-cell markers.

Input material: PBMCs. Every receptor here comes from a woman aged 18-30 years in good health.

The chain uses TRBV10-1 and TRBJ2-2; D perhaps matches TRBD1 (6 bases). The germline V gene encodes CDR1 WNHNN and CDR2 SYGVQD (reference sequence). V was trimmed by 6 bases and J by 6 bases, leaving 17 bases between them. The CDR3 covers 15 residues. The CDR3 DNA sequence: TGCGCCAGCAGCCTCTCAACAGGGAGCCCCGGGGAGCTGTTTTTT. Translation gives CASSLSTGSPGELFF.

This clonotype appeared a single time. The genes are TRBV20-1 and TRBJ2-1, with unresolved D. The V and J ends lost 2 bases and 5 bases respectively, with 4 bases between them. The CDR3 is 11 amino acids. CDR1 DFQATT and CDR2 SNEGSKA come from the germline V gene (reference sequence). The chain's CDR3 is CSARSHNEQFF. CDR3 coding DNA: TGCAGTGCTAGATCCCACAATGAGCAGTTCTTC.

This clonotype was picked up a small number of times. The chain is built from TRBV9 and TRBJ2-7; 9 bases are a match to TRBD1. The CDR3 loop spans 15 amino acids. Germline CDR1 is SGDLS and CDR2 is YYNGEE. Trimming at V came to 0 bases and at J to 1 base, leaving 2 bases not matched to a gene. The CDR3 DNA reads as TGTGCCAGCAGCGTAGGAGGGACAGGGTCCTACGAGCAGTACTTC. Its protein is CASSVGGTGSYEQYF.

This chain's CDR3 is CSAGGLEGTYEQYF. The CDR3 DNA reads TGCAGTGCTGGGGGACTAGAGGGAACCTACGAGCAGTACTTC. This rearrangement joins TRBV20-1 to TRBJ2-7; 8 bases match TRBD2. V was clipped by 5 bases and J by 2 bases; unmatched bases: 8. The CDR3 consists of 14 residues. In germline, CDR1 is DFQATT, CDR2 SNEGSKA (reference sequence).

The chain couples TRBV20-1 to TRBJ2-7; no clear D. This CDR3 comprises 11 residues. Per the germline V gene, CDR1 is DFQATT and CDR2 is SNEGSKA (reference sequence). Trimming took off 3 bases at V and 5 bases at J, with 8 bases between the two ends. The CDR3 DNA is TGCAGTGCTAGTCTGGCCAACGAGCAGTACTTC. Translated, it gives CSASLANEQYF.

The J gene is TRBJ2-5, the V gene TRBV11-2; no firm D call. CDR1 and CDR2 (germline): SGHAT, FQNNGV. V was cut by 7 bases and J by 1 base, with 19 bases left in between. CDR3 length equals 16 residues. CDR3: CASTLMGLGSQETQYF. The DNA of the CDR3 is TGTGCCAGCACCCTTATGGGTTTGGGGTCCCAAGAGACCCAGTACTTC.

This clonotype appeared a few times. This rearrangement joins TRBV20-1 to TRBJ2-1, with D perhaps matching TRBD2 (5 bases). V lost 3 bases and J 0 bases, leaving 18 bases between the germline ends. The germline V gene encodes CDR1 DFQATT and CDR2 SNEGSKA (reference sequence). The CDR3 spans 17 residues. The DNA of the CDR3 is TGCAGTGCTAGCCCCCGAATTCAGCGGAGCTCCTACAATGAGCAGTTCTTC. It yields the protein CSASPRIQRSSYNEQFF.

The sample holds a few counts of this clonotype. The chain couples TRBV7-6 to TRBJ2-3; a weak D match, TRBD2 (6 bases). The V gene lost 3 bases and the J gene lost 9 bases, with 13 bases spanning the gap. CDR1 and CDR2 from the germline V gene are SGHVS and FNYEAQ. This CDR3 comprises 13 residues. The CDR3 spells CASSLGRDRTQYF. The DNA of the CDR3 is TGTGCCAGCAGCTTGGGGCGGGATAGGACGCAGTATTTT.

This chain joins TRBV3-1 and TRBJ2-2; D unresolved. CDR3 size: 15 residues. V lost 0 bases, J lost 6 bases, and 11 bases lay in between. Germline values: CDR1 LGHDT, CDR2 YNNKEL (reference sequence). The CDR3 bases are TGTGCCAGCAGCCAAGAGTTTTCAGTGGCCGGGGAGCTGTTTTTT. Protein sequence: CASSQEFSVAGELFF.

The chain links TRBV20-1 to TRBJ2-1; D might be TRBD2 (7 bases). CDR1 and CDR2 (germline): DFQATT, SNEGSKA (reference sequence). The CDR3 loop spans 15 amino acids. The V gene lost 0 bases and the J gene lost 4 bases, with 13 bases spanning the gap. CDR3 amino acids: CSARDRGGGYNEQFF. The DNA for the CDR3 is TGCAGTGCTAGAGATAGGGGGGGAGGTTACAATGAGCAGTTCTTC.

This clonotype came up a few times. This CDR3 is CASSFTNRYEQYF. The CDR3 DNA sequence: TGTGCCAGCAGTTTCACAAACCGCTACGAGCAGTACTTC. This rearrangement joins TRBV12-3 or TRBV12-4 to TRBJ2-7; no clear D gene. V shed 3 bases and J shed 3 bases, with 9 bases lying between them. The CDR3 is made up of 13 amino acids.

This clonotype was counted only a few times. This chain connects TRBV7-9 to TRBJ2-7; D gene uncertain. CDR1 SEHNR and CDR2 FQNEAQ come from the germline V gene (reference sequence). V dropped 5 bases and J dropped 4 bases, with 18 bases sitting between them. The length of the CDR3 is 15 residues. CDR3 nucleotide sequence: TGTGCCAGCAGCCCGGCTTGGGGAACCCCATACGAGCAGTACTTC. This gives the protein CASSPAWGTPYEQYF.

The V call is TRBV4-3, the J call TRBJ2-5; tentatively, D is TRBD1 (7 bases). Looked up from germline, CDR1 is LGHNA and CDR2 is YSLEER. V gave up 3 bases and J gave up 2 bases, with 10 bases separating them. The CDR3 consists of 14 residues. The CDR3 coding sequence is TGCGCCAGCAGCCACAGGGGGAGGCAAGAGACCCAGTACTTC. Protein product: CASSHRGRQETQYF.

The V gene is TRBV7-8, the J gene TRBJ2-6; D might be TRBD1 (5 bases). The CDR3 is 16 residues long. The germline V gene has CDR1 SGHVS and CDR2 FQNEAQ. V was pared by 2 bases and J by 2 bases, with 10 bases between. The CDR3 reads CASSLWLGAGANVLTF. As DNA, the CDR3 is TGTGCCAGCAGCTTATGGCTAGGGGCTGGGGCCAACGTCCTGACTTTC.

This clonotype was recorded at least ten times. The genes are TRBV7-2 and TRBJ2-1; D not certain. There are 12 residues in the CDR3. The V and J ends lost 4 bases and 6 bases respectively, with 7 bases between them. The germline gives CDR1 SGHTA, CDR2 FQGNSA. CDR3 sequence (DNA): TGTGCCAGCAGCTATACAGCCAATGAGCAGTTCTTC. It encodes CASSYTANEQFF.

This clonotype was seen a few times. The J gene is TRBJ2-7, the V gene TRBV12-3 or TRBV12-4; no reliable D call. Deletions cut 3 bases from V and 8 bases from J, with 8 bases between. The CDR3 spans 11 residues. CDR3: CASSFALKQYF. The CDR3 bases are TGTGCCAGCAGTTTCGCCCTCAAGCAGTACTTC.

This clonotype occurred many times. The genes are TRBV6-4 and TRBJ2-2; D gene ambiguous. CDR3 length: 12 residues. V gave up 5 bases and J gave up 4 bases, with 5 bases separating them. Germline CDR1 is MRHNA and CDR2 is SNTAGT. The CDR3 loop is CASSTLTGELFF. In DNA, the CDR3 is TGTGCCAGCAGTACCCTCACCGGGGAGCTGTTTTTT.

The chain joins TRBV20-1 to TRBJ2-7; possibly TRBD2 for D (6 bases). The V end lost 2 bases, the J end lost 0 bases, and 11 bases lay between the germline ends. The CDR3 is 14 amino acids. Germline V lookup: CDR1 DFQATT, CDR2 SNEGSKA (reference sequence). CDR3 residues: CSARIGGSSYEQYF. Here the CDR3 DNA reads TGCAGTGCTAGAATAGGAGGGAGCTCCTACGAGCAGTACTTC.

The chain carries TRBV21-1 and TRBJ2-7; TRBD1, the table's D call, lacks a check against the DNA. TRBV21-1 corresponds to a pseudogene. The CDR3 loop spans 14 amino acids. The CDR3 region is CASSIRQGKDEQYF. The CDR3 DNA reads as TGTGCCAGCAGCATACGACAGGGTAAGGACGAGCAGTACTTC.

The table lists this clonotype with a few counts. The rearrangement joins TRBV20-1 to TRBJ2-7, with a tentative D call TRBD2 (5 bases). With 3 bases removed from V and 2 bases from J, the gap between germline ends came to 17 bases. This CDR3 region has 15 residues. The V gene's germline CDR1 is DFQATT and CDR2 SNEGSKA (reference sequence). CDR3 nucleotides: TGCAGTGCTAGTAGGACTGTAACGGAGACCTACGAGCAGTACTTC. Amino acid sequence: CSASRTVTETYEQYF.